What follows describes a single T cell receptor (beta chain). The antigen is unknown. These data come from a study of cytomegalovirus exposure and HLA in healthy donors. This CDR3 has 15 residues. The V end was cut by 0 bases, the J end by 4 bases, with 13 bases between. Germline V lookup: CDR1 MNHNS, CDR2 SASEGT. Study-wide results and caveats: The investigators catalogued 150 to 200 TCR beta chains as cytomegalovirus-associated. TCR sequences were mostly rare, though some public TCRs occurred in many donors. Association of around 17,000 TCR beta sequences with HLA alleles was found at 0.05 false discovery rate in a later analysis. Productive status was seen about 90% or about 30% of the time for most TCR beta V segments in an earlier analysis.

Vbeta (60) and Jbeta (13) primers were used in the PCR. Profiling relied on immunoSEQ multiplex PCR, and the TCRdb table lists in-frame clones only, not all of them. Counted here are 120,000 to 150,000 clones, about 79% occurring once; the ten biggest clones make up 1.7%. The chain links TRBV6-1 to TRBJ2-7; maybe TRBD2 (5 bases). Source material: PBMCs. The receptor was isolated from a woman aged 30 to 39 in good health and CMV-seronegative. CDR3 DNA: TGTGCCAGCAGTGAAGCAAACAGCCGGAGGTACGAGCAGTACTTC. It translates to CASSEANSRRYEQYF.